A selection of T cell receptor beta chains follows, all from one sample in a study of blood T cell repertoires in COVID-19. Libraries were prepared by immunoSEQ multiplex PCR; TCRdb keeps only in-frame clonotypes and omits some of them. Of 70,000 to 90,000 clones listed, 85% to 90% are singletons. What was sequenced was peripheral blood. These receptors originate from a man older than 75 with active or convalescent COVID-19. CDR3s include the opening cysteine and the closing phenylalanine or tryptophan. The D gene is left open where the match is weak. Not every row has a clone size; where given, it reads once, few, many or a size class.

.,few,13,TRBV10-2,TRBJ2-1,TGCGCCAGCCAGCCCAGGACCTACAATGAGCAGTTCTTC,CASQPRTYNEQFF
TRBD1,.,15,TRBV6-5,TRBJ2-2,TGTGCCAGCAGGGGGACCAGGGGGCAAGGCGGGGAGCTGTTTTTT,CASRGTRGQGGELFF
TRBD1,.,14,TRBV24-1,TRBJ2-5,TGTGCCACCAGTCCACAGGGGGTGGTTGAGACCCAGTACTTC,CATSPQGVVETQYF
.,.,12,TRBV6-5,TRBJ1-1,TGTGCCACCAGGGATGACTGGAGGGAAGCTTTCTTT,CATRDDWREAFF
.,.,14,TRBV5-1,TRBJ2-2,TGCGCCAGCAGCTTGGGTCCAGACTCCGGGGAGCTGTTTTTT,CASSLGPDSGELFF
.,.,19,TRBV27,TRBJ1-5,TGTGCCAGCGCGGAAGGGGCCGGTTATTGGATCAATAGCAATCAGCCCCAGCATTTT,CASAEGAGYWINSNQPQHF
TRBD1,.,13,TRBV28,TRBJ1-2,TGTGCCAGCAGTTCAGTCTCAGGGGGAGGCTACACCTTC,CASSSVSGGGYTF
.,.,16,TRBV19,TRBJ2-6,TGTGCCAGTAGTATAGGTGGAGTCTCTGGGGCCAACGTCCTGACTTTC,CASSIGGVSGANVLTF
.,.,16,TRBV21-1,TRBJ1-1,TGTGCCAGCAGCAAGGCCGTTCGGCGTCGGGGCACTGAAGCTTTCTTT,CASSKAVRRRGTEAFF
.,.,13,TRBV5-1,TRBJ2-5,TGCGCCAGCAGCTTTGACCCCGGTCAGGGTCAGTACTTC,CASSFDPGQGQYF
.,.,12,TRBV2,TRBJ1-5,TGTGCCAGCAGTGACAGAAATCAGCCCCAGCATTTT,CASSDRNQPQHF
TRBD2,.,17,TRBV7-2,TRBJ2-1,TGTGCCAGCAGCTTAGCTGGCCGACTAGCATTTGGACATGAGCAGTTCTTC,CASSLAGRLAFGHEQFF
.,few,13,TRBV5-4,TRBJ1-2,TGTGCCAGCAGCTTCGGGGGGAACTATGGCTACACCTTC,CASSFGGNYGYTF
TRBD1,.,14,TRBV6-5,TRBJ1-2,TGTGCCAGCGGGAAGACAGGGGCCCTGGATGGCTACACCTTC,CASGKTGALDGYTF
.,few,15,TRBV2,TRBJ1-3,TGTGCCAGCGGTGGGGGCTTCGTCTCTGGAAACACCATATATTTT,CASGGGFVSGNTIYF
TRBD1,.,14,TRBV5-1,TRBJ2-5,TGCGCCAGCAGCTCGACAGGGGGTCGTGAGACCCAGTACTTC,CASSSTGGRETQYF
TRBD1,.,16,TRBV23-1,TRBJ2-5,TGCGCCAGCAGTCAATGTGGACAGGGGTGCCAAGAGACCCAGTACTTC,CASSQCGQGCQETQYF
.,.,15,TRBV7-2,TRBJ1-3,TGTGCCAGCAGCTTAAGTAGGGGCTCTGGAAACACCATATATTTT,CASSLSRGSGNTIYF
.,.,12,TRBV6-5,TRBJ2-2,TGTGCCAGCAGGCGAGGGTTCGGGGAGCTGTTTTTT,CASRRGFGELFF
.,once,13,TRBV5-1,TRBJ2-4,TGCGCCAGCAGCTTCGAGGGAGTGGACATTCAGTACTTC,CASSFEGVDIQYF
TRBD2,.,15,TRBV5-1,TRBJ2-5,TGCGCCAGCAGCTTGAGGCGGGGGGGCCGAGAGACCCAGTACTTC,CASSLRRGGRETQYF